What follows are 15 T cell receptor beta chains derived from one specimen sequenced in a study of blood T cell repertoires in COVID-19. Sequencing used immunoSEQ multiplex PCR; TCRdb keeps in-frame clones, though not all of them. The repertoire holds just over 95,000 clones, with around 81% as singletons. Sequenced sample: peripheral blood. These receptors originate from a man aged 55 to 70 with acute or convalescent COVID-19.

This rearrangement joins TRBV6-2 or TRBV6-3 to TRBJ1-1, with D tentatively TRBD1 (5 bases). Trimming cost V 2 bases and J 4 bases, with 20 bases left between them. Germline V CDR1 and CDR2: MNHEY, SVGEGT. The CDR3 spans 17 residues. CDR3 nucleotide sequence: TGTGCCAGCAGTTACACGGGGGACGGAGGTATTATCACTGAAGCTTTCTTT. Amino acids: CASSYTGDGGIITEAFF.

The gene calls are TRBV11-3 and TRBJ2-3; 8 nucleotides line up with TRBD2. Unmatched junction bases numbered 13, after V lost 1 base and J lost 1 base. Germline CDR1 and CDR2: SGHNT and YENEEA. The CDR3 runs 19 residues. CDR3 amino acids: CASSLVSGGARVGTDTQYF. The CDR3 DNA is TGTGCCAGCAGCTTAGTATCCGGGGGGGCAAGAGTAGGCACAGATACGCAGTATTTT.

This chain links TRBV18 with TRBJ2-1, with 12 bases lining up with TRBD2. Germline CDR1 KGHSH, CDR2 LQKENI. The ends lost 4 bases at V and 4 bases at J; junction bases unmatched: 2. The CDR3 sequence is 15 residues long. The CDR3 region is CASSQLAGGYNEQFF. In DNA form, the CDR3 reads TGTGCCAGCTCACAACTAGCGGGGGGATACAATGAGCAGTTCTTC.

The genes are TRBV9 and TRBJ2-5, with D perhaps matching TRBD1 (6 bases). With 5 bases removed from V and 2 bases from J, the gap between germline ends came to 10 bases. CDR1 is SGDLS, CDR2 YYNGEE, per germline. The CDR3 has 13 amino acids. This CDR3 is CASSGDIQETQYF. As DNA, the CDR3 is TGTGCCAGCAGTGGGGACATACAAGAGACCCAGTACTTC.

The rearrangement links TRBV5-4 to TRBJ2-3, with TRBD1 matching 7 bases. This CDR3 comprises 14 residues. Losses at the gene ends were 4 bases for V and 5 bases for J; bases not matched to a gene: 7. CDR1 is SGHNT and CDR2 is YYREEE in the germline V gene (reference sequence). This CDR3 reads CASSPLQGKDTQYF. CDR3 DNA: TGTGCCAGCAGCCCTTTACAGGGGAAAGATACGCAGTATTTT.

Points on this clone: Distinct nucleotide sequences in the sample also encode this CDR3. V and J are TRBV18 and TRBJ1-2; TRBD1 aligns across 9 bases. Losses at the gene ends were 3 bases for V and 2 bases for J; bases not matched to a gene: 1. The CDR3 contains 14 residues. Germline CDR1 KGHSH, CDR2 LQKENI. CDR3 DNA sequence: TGTGCCAGCTCACCGGGACAGGGAAACTATGGCTACACCTTC. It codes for CASSPGQGNYGYTF.

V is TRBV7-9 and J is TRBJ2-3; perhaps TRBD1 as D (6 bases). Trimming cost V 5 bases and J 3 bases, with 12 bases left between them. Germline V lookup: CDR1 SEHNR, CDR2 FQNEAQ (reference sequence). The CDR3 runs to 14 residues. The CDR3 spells CASSRRGVTDTQYF. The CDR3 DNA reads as TGTGCCAGCAGCCGCAGGGGAGTAACAGATACGCAGTATTTT. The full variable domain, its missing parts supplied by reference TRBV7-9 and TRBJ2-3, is DTGVSQNPRHKITKRGQNVTFRCDPISEHNRLYWYRQTLGQGPEFLTYFQNEAQLEKSRLLSDRFSAERPKGSFSTLEIQRTEQGDSAMYLCASSRRGVTDTQYFGPGTRLTVL.

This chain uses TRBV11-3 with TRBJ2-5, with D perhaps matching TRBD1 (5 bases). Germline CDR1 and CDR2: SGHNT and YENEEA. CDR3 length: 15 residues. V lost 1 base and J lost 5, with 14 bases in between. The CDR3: CASSLGFAGWETQYF. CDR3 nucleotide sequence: TGTGCCAGCAGCTTAGGTTTTGCAGGGTGGGAGACCCAGTACTTC.

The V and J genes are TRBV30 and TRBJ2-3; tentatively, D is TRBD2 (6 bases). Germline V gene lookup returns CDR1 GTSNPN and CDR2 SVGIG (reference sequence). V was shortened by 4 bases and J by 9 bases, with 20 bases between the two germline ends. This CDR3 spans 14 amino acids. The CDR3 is CAWTQTPVGGTQYF. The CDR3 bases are TGTGCCTGGACCCAGACGCCCGTCGGAGGGACGCAGTATTTT.

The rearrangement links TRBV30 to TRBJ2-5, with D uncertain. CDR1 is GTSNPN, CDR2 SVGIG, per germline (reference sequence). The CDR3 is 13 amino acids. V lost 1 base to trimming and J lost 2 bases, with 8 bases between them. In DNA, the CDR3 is TGTGCCTGGAGTGAAGCCGTTCAAGAGACCCAGTACTTC. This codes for CAWSEAVQETQYF. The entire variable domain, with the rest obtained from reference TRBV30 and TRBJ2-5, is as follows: SQTIHQWPATLVQPVGSPLSLECTVEGTSNPNLYWYRQAAGRGLQLLFYSVGIGQISSEVPQNLSASRPQDRQFILSSKKLLLSDSGFYLCAWSEAVQETQYFGPGTRLLVL.

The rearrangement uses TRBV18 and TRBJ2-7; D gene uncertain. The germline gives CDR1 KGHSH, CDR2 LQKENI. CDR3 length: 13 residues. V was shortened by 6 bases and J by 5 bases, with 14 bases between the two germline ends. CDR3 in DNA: TGTGCCAGCTCCCCCAGGCAAGCCGACGAGCAGTACGTC. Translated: CASSPRQADEQYV.

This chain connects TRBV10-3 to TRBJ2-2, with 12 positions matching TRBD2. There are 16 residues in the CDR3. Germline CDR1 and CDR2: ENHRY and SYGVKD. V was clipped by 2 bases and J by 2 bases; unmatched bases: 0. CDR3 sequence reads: CAISEGLAGNTGELFF. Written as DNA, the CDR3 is TGTGCCATCAGTGAGGGACTAGCGGGAAACACCGGGGAGCTGTTTTTT.

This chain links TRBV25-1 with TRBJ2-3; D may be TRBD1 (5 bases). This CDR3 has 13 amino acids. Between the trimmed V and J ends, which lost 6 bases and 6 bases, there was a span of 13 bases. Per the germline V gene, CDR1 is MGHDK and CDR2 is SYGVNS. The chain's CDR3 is CASSLRERDTQYF. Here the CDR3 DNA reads TGTGCCAGCAGCCTCAGGGAAAGGGATACGCAGTATTTT.

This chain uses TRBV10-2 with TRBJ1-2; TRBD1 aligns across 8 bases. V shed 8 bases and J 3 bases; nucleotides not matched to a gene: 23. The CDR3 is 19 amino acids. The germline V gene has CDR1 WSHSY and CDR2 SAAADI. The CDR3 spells CASENSGTGLLASYYGYTF. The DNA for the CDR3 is TGCGCCAGCGAGAACTCCGGGACAGGCCTCCTAGCCTCTTACTATGGCTACACCTTC.

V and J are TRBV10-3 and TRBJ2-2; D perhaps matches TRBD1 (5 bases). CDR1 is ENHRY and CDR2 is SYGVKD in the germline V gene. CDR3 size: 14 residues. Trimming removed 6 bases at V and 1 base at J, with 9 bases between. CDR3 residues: CAIRQDLNTGELFF. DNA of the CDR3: TGTGCCATCAGACAGGACCTGAACACCGGGGAGCTGTTTTTT.